One and the same sample provided the 30 T cell receptor beta chains below, sequenced in a study of response to subunit inactivated influenza vaccine. In TCRdb, the RT-PCR reads were re-called with MiXCR into one record per CDR3 protein. Here the sample spans 600,000 to 850,000 distinct CDR3 sequences, approximately 15% being singletons. The source material was PBMCs from blood, sampled 14 to 15 days before vaccination. Receptors were obtained from a man in his fifties or sixties who received an inactivated influenza vaccine.

V and J are TRBV18 and TRBJ2-7, with TRBD2 matching over 11 bases. Germline trimming cut 1 base from V and 6 bases from J; bases unmatched to any gene: 5. The CDR3 extends over 15 amino acids. Per germline, CDR1 KGHSH and CDR2 LQKENI. CDR3 sequence (DNA): TGTGCCAGCTCACCACGGGGGACTAGCGGAGGCGAGCAGTACTTC. Protein product: CASSPRGTSGGEQYF.

A few counts support this clonotype. The chain uses TRBV6-2 or TRBV6-3 and TRBJ2-5, with 11 bases fitting TRBD2. In germline, CDR1 is MNHEY, CDR2 SVGEGT. This CDR3 comprises 15 residues. J lost 5 bases, V lost 5 bases, and 7 bases had no gene match. The CDR3 loop reads CASSTALAGAETQYF. As DNA, the CDR3 is TGTGCCAGCAGTACTGCACTAGCGGGGGCGGAGACCCAGTACTTC.

This chain links TRBV7-9 with TRBJ2-1; D assignment may be TRBD1 or TRBD2 (5 bases each). Germline values: CDR1 SEHNR, CDR2 FQNEAQ (reference sequence). The CDR3 is 17 amino acids. The germline V and J ends were trimmed by 3 bases and 0 bases, with 15 bases remaining between them. The CDR3 sequence is CASSFEGFPSSYNEQFF. Here the CDR3 DNA reads TGTGCCAGCAGCTTCGAGGGGTTCCCAAGCTCCTACAATGAGCAGTTCTTC.

This chain links TRBV6-5 with TRBJ1-2; 12 nucleotides agree with TRBD1. CDR3 size: 15 residues. Trimming removed 2 bases from V and 4 bases from J; junction bases left unmatched: 2. The germline V gene encodes CDR1 MNHEY and CDR2 SVGAGI. The CDR3 bases are TGTGCCAGCAGTTACGGGACAGGGGGCTTCTATGGCTACACCTTC. Translation gives CASSYGTGGFYGYTF.

This clonotype was counted many times. This chain uses TRBV29-1 with TRBJ1-1, with 9 bases aligning to TRBD1. V was clipped by 5 bases and J by 1 base; unmatched bases: 2. Germline V gene sequence: CDR1 SQVTM, CDR2 ANQGSEA. This CDR3 is 13 amino acids long. CDR3 bases: TGCAGCGTTTCGGGACAGGGGAACACTGAAGCTTTCTTT. Translation gives CSVSGQGNTEAFF.

The rearrangement joins TRBV10-3 to TRBJ2-1; the match to TRBD2 covers 12 bases. Germline V gene lookup returns CDR1 ENHRY and CDR2 SYGVKD. V trimming: 6 bases; J trimming: 6 bases; junction bases outside the gene matches: 6. This CDR3 has 15 amino acids. The CDR3 nucleotides are TGTGCCATCAGGGGAGGACTAGCGGGGATCAATGAGCAGTTCTTC. It yields the protein CAIRGGLAGINEQFF.

V is TRBV7-9 and J is TRBJ1-2; D may be TRBD1 (5 bases). The CDR3 has 12 amino acids. Trimming stripped 7 bases from V and 4 bases from J, with 10 bases between. Per germline, CDR1 SEHNR and CDR2 FQNEAQ (reference sequence). In DNA form, the CDR3 reads TGTGCCAGCACCTCAGGGCCCTATGGCTACACCTTC. Its translation is CASTSGPYGYTF.

This clonotype was seen only a few times. V gene TRBV24-1 combines with J gene TRBJ2-1; TRBD2 aligns across 7 bases. V was clipped by 2 bases and J by 6 bases; unmatched bases: 12. The CDR3 is made up of 17 amino acids. Germline V gene sequence: CDR1 KGHDR, CDR2 SFDVKD. The CDR3 region has the DNA TGTGCCACCAGTGATTCAACCGGGACTATAATTTTCAATGAGCAGTTCTTC. Protein product: CATSDSTGTIIFNEQFF.

There are a few counts of this clonotype. The chain recombines TRBV30 with TRBJ2-7, with 10 bases identical to TRBD1. Germline V gives CDR1 GTSNPN, CDR2 SVGIG (reference sequence). The CDR3 extends over 11 amino acids. V shed 5 bases and J 7 bases; nucleotides not matched to a gene: 2. CDR3 nucleotide sequence: TGTGCCTGGGGACAGGGGGAAGAGCAGTACTTC. Translating it yields CAWGQGEEQYF.

In this sample, this clonotype turned up a few times. The gene calls are TRBV7-9 and TRBJ1-6; tentatively, D is TRBD1 (5 bases). From germline, CDR1 is SEHNR and CDR2 FQNEAQ (reference sequence). This CDR3 is 15 amino acids long. V was clipped by 5 bases and J by 3 bases, with 11 bases between them. The CDR3, as DNA: TGTGCCAGCAGCCCAGCCGGGGGCTATAATTCACCCCTCCACTTT. It specifies CASSPAGGYNSPLHF.

The rearrangement links TRBV11-2 to TRBJ2-3; 11 bases are a match to TRBD2. Germline trimming cut 1 base from V and 5 bases from J; bases unmatched to any gene: 5. This CDR3 is 16 amino acids long. Germline V CDR1 and CDR2: SGHAT, FQNNGV. CDR3 loop: CASSLVAGGLGDTQYF. The CDR3 DNA follows: TGTGCCAGCAGCTTAGTAGCGGGGGGGCTTGGAGATACGCAGTATTTT.

This clonotype was seen a handful of times. In DNA, the CDR3 is TGTGCCACCAGCCAAGGGCGCGGGACCGACAATGAGCAGTTCTTC. Translating it yields CATSQGRGTDNEQFF. V usage is TRBV24-1 and J usage is TRBJ2-1; perhaps TRBD2 as D (6 bases). Germline CDR1 is KGHDR and CDR2 is SFDVKD. V was cut by 7 bases and J by 5 bases, with 17 bases left in between. This CDR3 has 15 residues.

V usage is TRBV28 and J usage is TRBJ2-7; D perhaps matches TRBD1 (6 bases). Germline values: CDR1 MDHEN, CDR2 SYDVKM. Trimming took off 2 bases at V and 4 bases at J, with 12 bases between the two ends. This CDR3 has 14 amino acids. The CDR3 DNA follows: TGTGCCAGCAGTTTACTACAGGGCGGGTACGAGCAGTACTTC. This codes for CASSLLQGGYEQYF.

The chain links TRBV7-6 to TRBJ1-5; 9 bases are a match to TRBD1. The CDR3 has 16 amino acids. Per the germline V gene, CDR1 is SGHVS and CDR2 is FNYEAQ. Trimming removed 1 base from V and 1 base from J; junction bases left unmatched: 2. This chain's CDR3 is CASSLGTGVSNQPQHF. The CDR3 DNA sequence: TGTGCCAGCAGCTTAGGGACAGGGGTGAGCAATCAGCCCCAGCATTTT.

The chain links TRBV20-1 to TRBJ2-5; 11 bases agree with TRBD2. This CDR3 has 14 amino acids. The V gene end was trimmed by 5 bases and the J gene end by 5 bases; junction bases not matched to a gene: 7. Germline CDR1 is DFQATT and CDR2 is SNEGSKA (reference sequence). CDR3 coding DNA: TGCAGTGCTCGAGGGACTAGCGGTTCGGAGACCCAGTACTTC. Its translation: CSARGTSGSETQYF.

This chain connects TRBV9 to TRBJ1-1; D gene ambiguous. Per germline, CDR1 SGDLS and CDR2 YYNGEE. This CDR3 region has 12 residues. Trimming removed 3 bases at V and 4 bases at J, with 7 bases between. The CDR3 nucleotides read TGTGCCAGCAGCGGGCTGAGCACTGAAGCTTTCTTT. Protein product: CASSGLSTEAFF.

The chain combines TRBV28 with TRBJ2-1; a weak D match, TRBD2 (7 bases). Trimming shortened V by 3 bases and J by 0 bases, and 12 bases separated the two germline ends. The germline CDR1 and CDR2 sequences are MDHEN and SYDVKM. The CDR3 contains 16 residues. The CDR3 DNA sequence: TGTGCCAGCAGTTTGTACGCGGGGGCCTCCTACAATGAGCAGTTCTTC. It translates to CASSLYAGASYNEQFF.

The V gene is TRBV27, the J gene TRBJ2-5, with TRBD1 matching 10 bases. The CDR3 totals 16 residues. CDR1 MNHEY and CDR2 SMNVEV come from the germline V gene (reference sequence). The V segment lost 5 bases and the J segment 6 bases; nucleotides outside the gene matches: 12. Written as DNA, the CDR3 is TGTGCCAGCAGTCCAGCCGGGACAGGGGCTGGAAAGACCCAGTACTTC. Translated, it gives CASSPAGTGAGKTQYF.

The V call is TRBV12-3 or TRBV12-4, the J call TRBJ2-7, with D perhaps matching TRBD1 (6 bases). The CDR3 length is 13 residues. The V end lost 7 bases, the J end lost 1 base, and 11 bases lay between the germline ends. CDR3 DNA: TGTGCCAGCACCCCAGGGGATTCCTACGAGCAGTACTTC. Translated: CASTPGDSYEQYF.

This clonotype was seen repeatedly, ten times or more. The chain has TRBV10-3 and TRBJ1-1; TRBD1 matches 8 bases. Trimming cost V 6 bases and J 7 bases; bases outside gene matches: 10. Germline V gene data show CDR1 as ENHRY and CDR2 as SYGVKD. The CDR3 spans 14 residues. CDR3 sequence: CAIREDLDRDEAFF. DNA of the CDR3: TGTGCCATCAGAGAAGACCTGGACAGGGATGAAGCTTTCTTT.

The chain uses TRBV20-1 and TRBJ2-3; 12 bases fit TRBD2. Germline V gene data show CDR1 as DFQATT and CDR2 as SNEGSKA (reference sequence). The CDR3 has 14 residues. V trimming: 7 bases; J trimming: 4 bases; junction bases outside the gene matches: 6. The CDR3 protein is CSGRGLAGSDTQYF. The DNA of the CDR3 is TGCAGTGGCCGGGGACTAGCGGGCTCAGATACGCAGTATTTT.

The V gene is TRBV30, the J gene TRBJ2-7, with 11 positions matching TRBD1. Germline V gives CDR1 GTSNPN, CDR2 SVGIG (reference sequence). CDR3 length: 14 residues. With 1 base clipped from V and 13 bases from J, the junction kept 12 bases outside the gene matches. For the CDR3, the DNA is TGTGCCTGGAGTGCCCCCGGGACAGGGGGATTCTACTACTTC. Protein sequence: CAWSAPGTGGFYYF. The full variable domain, rest sourced from reference TRBV30 and TRBJ2-7, is SQTIHQWPATLVQPVGSPLSLECTVEGTSNPNLYWYRQAAGRGLQLLFYSVGIGQISSEVPQNLSASRPQDRQFILSSKKLLLSDSGFYLCAWSAPGTGGFYYFGPGTRLTVT.

This clonotype was recorded at least ten times. The chain uses TRBV7-2 and TRBJ2-4, with 8 positions matching TRBD1. The CDR3 loop spans 17 amino acids. The V gene end was trimmed by 4 bases and the J gene end by 8 bases; junction bases not matched to a gene: 16. Germline lookup yields CDR1 SGHTA and CDR2 FQGNSA. In nucleotides, the CDR3 is TGTGCCAGCAGCTCCGTTTATATGGCAACAGGGGGTGACATTCAGTACTTC. Residues: CASSSVYMATGGDIQYF.

This chain connects TRBV15 to TRBJ1-6; D unclear. The CDR3 is made up of 14 amino acids. Germline CDR1 and CDR2: LNHNV and YYDKDF (reference sequence). V was clipped by 1 base and J by 9 bases, with 10 bases between them. CDR3 in DNA: TGTGCCACCAGCAGAGCCAGCTCTGGTTCACCCCTCCACTTT. Translating it yields CATSRASSGSPLHF.

The V and J genes are TRBV20-1 and TRBJ1-1; 8 bases are a match to TRBD1. This CDR3 has 13 residues. In germline, CDR1 is DFQATT, CDR2 SNEGSKA (reference sequence). After removal of 5 bases from V and 6 bases from J, the junction contained 8 bases not matched to a gene. This CDR3 is CSARWGQDPEAFF. The CDR3 region has the DNA TGCAGTGCTCGCTGGGGACAGGACCCTGAAGCTTTCTTT.

This chain uses TRBV5-1 with TRBJ1-2; 7 bases align to TRBD1. The junction had 8 bases not matched to a gene; V was cut back by 0 bases and J by 0 bases. CDR1 is SGHRS, CDR2 YFSETQ, per germline. This CDR3 contains 17 residues. Here the CDR3 DNA reads TGCGCCAGCAGCTTGGCCGGGACAGTGCAAGCTAACTATGGCTACACCTTC. As protein: CASSLAGTVQANYGYTF.

This clonotype was recorded a few times. The chain recombines TRBV20-1 with TRBJ2-7; TRBD1 is a possible D gene (5 bases). CDR1 and CDR2 from the germline V gene are DFQATT and SNEGSKA (reference sequence). Trimming shortened V by 3 bases and J by 0 bases, and 9 bases separated the two germline ends. The CDR3 loop spans 13 amino acids. CDR3 sequence: CSASPRVSYEQYF. The CDR3 DNA reads TGCAGTGCTAGTCCCAGGGTCTCCTACGAGCAGTACTTC.

The V gene is TRBV29-1, the J gene TRBJ2-7; the D gene is possibly TRBD1 (6 bases). Germline loops: CDR1 SQVTM, CDR2 ANQGSEA. The germline V and J ends were trimmed by 3 bases and 7 bases, with 13 bases remaining between them. There are 12 residues in the CDR3. The chain's CDR3 is CSVDSPRGEQYF. The CDR3 nucleotides are TGCAGCGTTGACTCCCCTAGGGGGGAGCAGTACTTC.

This clonotype was observed many times. The chain employs TRBV5-1 and TRBJ2-3; the match to TRBD1 covers 8 bases. V lost 4 bases to trimming and J lost 0 bases; unmatched junction nucleotides: 4. Germline V lookup: CDR1 SGHRS, CDR2 YFSETQ. This CDR3 region has 15 residues. DNA for the CDR3: TGCGCCAGCAGCGTGGACAGGGCAAGCACAGATACGCAGTATTTT. The encoded protein is CASSVDRASTDTQYF.

This chain connects TRBV7-8 to TRBJ2-3; TRBD2 matches 12 bases. V gave up 3 bases and J gave up 5 bases; unmatched junction bases: 6. The germline gives CDR1 SGHVS, CDR2 FQNEAQ. The CDR3 has 16 residues. CDR3 loop: CASSLRLAGARDTQYF. In nucleotides, the CDR3 is TGTGCCAGCAGCTTGAGACTAGCGGGAGCTAGAGATACGCAGTATTTT.